The clone carrying this T cell receptor beta chain was observed a single time. Its matching antigen is unknown. Separate from the roughly 670-subject first cohort, the roughly 130-subject validation cohort was the one that the donors belonged to. This sample was included in a study of cytomegalovirus exposure and HLA in healthy donors. Study-level information: The roughly 110 validation repertoires were produced on the same platform as the roughly 670 repertoires of the first cohort. This was reported in a later analysis. Notes on the study in general: It was reportedly the case that the classifier diagnosed cytomegalovirus status with high specificity and sensitivity.

This CDR3 region has 14 residues. Germline loops: CDR1 MNHNS, CDR2 SASEGT. The V and J ends lost 2 bases and 2 bases respectively, with 7 bases between them. Profiled with immunoSEQ multiplex PCR; TCRdb holds only in-frame clones, not every one. The sample shows hundreds of thousands of clones, 70% to 90% of them seen only once. What was sequenced was PBMCs. This clonotype originated in a woman between 18 and 29 years old in good health and CMV-seronegative. The chain employs TRBV6-1 and TRBJ1-5, with D uncertain. CDR3 DNA: TGTGCCAGCAGTGAAATAGGAGGCAATCAGCCCCAGCATTTT. Translating it yields CASSEIGGNQPQHF.